The 12 T cell receptor beta chains given below trace back to one sample, sequenced in a study of CD8+CD57+ T cells in acquired aplastic anemia. TCR beta VDJ combinations and CDR3 sequences were profiled from genomic DNA. From the reads, TCRdb called clonotypes with MiXCR, one entry per CDR3 protein. The table lists about 180,000 distinct CDR3 sequences, approximately 48% of them singletons. The authors sequenced patients whose flow cytometry had shown CD8+CD57+ cell expansion. The sample comprised sorted CD4+, CD8+, or CD8+CD57+ T cells (not recorded which) from PBMCs. The receptors originated from a human donor with aplastic anemia.

The V call is TRBV20-1, the J call TRBJ1-5, with D possibly TRBD1 on 5 matching bases. In germline, CDR1 is DFQATT, CDR2 SNEGSKA (reference sequence). CDR3 length: 14 residues. V was trimmed by 4 bases and J by 3 bases, leaving 13 bases between them. The CDR3 DNA is TGCAGTGCTACCCCGAAGGGGTACAATCAGCCCCAGCATTTT. Amino acids: CSATPKGYNQPQHF.

This clonotype showed up just a few times. The rearrangement links TRBV19 to TRBJ1-6; D gene ambiguous. V was cut by 3 bases and J by 10 bases, with 16 bases left in between. CDR3 length: 15 amino acids. Germline CDR1 reads LNHDA; CDR2 reads SQIVND (reference sequence). In DNA form, the CDR3 reads TGTGCCAGTAGTATGAGTGAGGGTCCCCTCTCACCCCTCCACTTT. This translates into CASSMSEGPLSPLHF.

Worth noting for this clonotype: Mismatch with germline at one junction end may stem from a read error. The chain links TRBV10-3 to TRBJ2-1; TRBD1 aligns across 7 bases. CDR1 and CDR2 from the germline V gene are ENHRY and SYGVKD. The CDR3 runs 18 residues. Here the CDR3 reads CASSYSAQGRPPHNEQFF. In DNA, the CDR3 is TGTGCCAGCAGTTACTCAGCACAGGGGCGACCTCCCCACAATGAGCAGTTCTTC.

The chain couples TRBV24-1 to TRBJ1-1, with 8 bases matching TRBD1. V lost 7 bases to trimming and J lost 2 bases; unmatched junction nucleotides: 5. Germline V gene sequence: CDR1 KGHDR, CDR2 SFDVKD. CDR3 length equals 14 residues. This chain's CDR3 is CATRGQGVNTEAFF. CDR3 in DNA: TGTGCCACCAGAGGACAGGGCGTAAACACTGAAGCTTTCTTT.

The gene calls are TRBV15 and TRBJ2-7; D possibly corresponds to TRBD2 (5 bases). The CDR3 loop spans 15 amino acids. V was clipped by 1 base and J by 7 bases, with 17 bases between them. Germline CDR1 LNHNV, CDR2 YYDKDF (reference sequence). This CDR3 reads CATSRVGSIAVEQYF. The CDR3, as DNA: TGTGCCACCAGCAGAGTTGGGAGTATTGCGGTGGAGCAGTACTTC.

On this clonotype: With a much larger clone just one base away, this may be a read error. The genes are TRBV5-1 and TRBJ1-2; tentatively, D is TRBD1 (5 bases). CDR3 size: 13 residues. Germline CDR1 is SGHRS and CDR2 is YFSETQ. CDR3 coding DNA: TGTGCCAGCGGCTTGGGCCAGGGAGCCGGCTACACCTTC. This encodes CASGLGQGAGYTF.

This clonotype has a count of ten or more. The chain uses TRBV20-1 and TRBJ2-7, with 8 nucleotides matching TRBD2. V dropped 1 base and J dropped 3; count of bases not matched to a gene: 20. The CDR3 is 19 amino acids. Germline loops: CDR1 DFQATT, CDR2 SNEGSKA (reference sequence). Written as DNA, the CDR3 is TGCAGTGCTAGAGCTGAGGCAGGAGTGGCGGGGGGTTCCGGCTACGAGCAGTACTTC. Encoded protein: CSARAEAGVAGGSGYEQYF.

Worth noting for this clonotype: A much larger clone differs from this one at a single base, so this may be a read error. This chain links TRBV5-8 with TRBJ2-6; D may match TRBD1 or TRBD2 (5 bases each). Trimming removed 4 bases at V and 2 bases at J, with 10 bases between. The CDR3 spans 15 residues. Germline V gene sequence: CDR1 SGHTS, CDR2 YDEGEE. DNA of the CDR3: TGTGCCAGCAGCCGTGGGGGTACTGGGGCCAACGTCCTGACTTTC. Translated: CASSRGGTGANVLTF.

The V call is TRBV2, the J call TRBJ1-5; 7 bases agree with TRBD1. CDR1 SNHLY and CDR2 FYNNEI come from the germline V gene. The CDR3 is made up of 13 amino acids. V trimming: 7 bases; J trimming: 6 bases; junction bases outside the gene matches: 6. The CDR3 DNA reads as TGTGCCAGCAAACCCGACAGGGTTCAGCCCCAGCATTTT. This sequence encodes CASKPDRVQPQHF.

At least ten counts were recorded for this clonotype. The CDR3 DNA reads as TGTGCCAGTATACCCCGACACAACACCGGGGAGCTGTTTTTT. Protein sequence: CASIPRHNTGELFF. The rearrangement links TRBV19 to TRBJ2-2; D is ambiguous. Germline CDR1 and CDR2: LNHDA and SQIVND (reference sequence). Trimming removed 7 bases from V and 2 bases from J, with 11 bases in between. The CDR3 consists of 14 residues.

In its sample, this clonotype was seen many times. The chain carries TRBV11-2 and TRBJ2-4; 7 positions agree with TRBD1. V trimming: 5 bases; J trimming: 4 bases; junction bases outside the gene matches: 8. This CDR3 comprises 15 residues. Germline values: CDR1 SGHAT, CDR2 FQNNGV. CDR3 bases: TGTGCCAGCAGCCTATCCGGGACAGTAAAAAACATTCAGTACTTC. It yields the protein CASSLSGTVKNIQYF.

By share, this clonotype counts as medium-sized. The chain uses TRBV15 and TRBJ1-1; D remains ambiguous. Trimming took off 5 bases at V and 11 bases at J, with 15 bases between the two ends. The CDR3 contains 12 residues. Germline V gene lookup returns CDR1 LNHNV and CDR2 YYDKDF (reference sequence). The CDR3, as DNA: TGTGCCACCAGCGGAACGGCAGGACCGGCTTTCTTT. It is translated as CATSGTAGPAFF.